The clone carrying this T cell receptor beta chain was counted once. Described time point: newly diagnosed GD, antithyroid drugs for less than 3 months. Construction of the TCR library relied on RNA isolated from PBMCs. CDR1 DFQATT and CDR2 SNEGSKA come from the germline V gene (reference sequence). CDR3 size: 13 residues. Arm-PCR of CDR3 regions with iRepertoire HTBI primers generated TCR beta libraries. TCRdb re-derived calls from the multiplex PCR reads in MiXCR, one entry per CDR3 protein. The sample yields approximately 460,000 distinct CDR3 sequences, about a sixth seen once. This sample was taken from a study of regulatory T cells in long-lasting Graves disease. The sample also formed part of further work on T cells in Graves' hyperthyroidism and ophthalmopathy. Turning to that study: In the blood, most expanded thyroid clonotypes above 0.001 appeared as well.

Sequences were derived from peripheral blood mononuclear cells (PBMCs), sampled at new diagnosis, from a patient treated with antithyroid drugs. V is TRBV20-1 and J is TRBJ2-1; 8 nucleotides align to TRBD2. The J call may be faulty, since TRBJ2-7 better matches the DNA end. The clonotype comes from a woman aged 30 to 39 with Graves disease. This chain's CDR3 is CSARDPGTREQYF. CDR3 bases: TGCAGTGCTAGAGATCCCGGGACTAGAGAGCAGTACTTC.